This T cell receptor (beta chain) originates from a study of T cell responses to AZD1222 COVID-19 vaccine. Study findings and constraints: Scientists sampled the repertoires only once the peak T cell response had passed.

This clone was detected only a few times. The antigen remains undetermined. Repertoires were generated with immunoSEQ multiplex PCR, while TCRdb's copy carries only in-frame clones and drops some. In the table there are around 100,000 clones, roughly 85% of which are singletons. Second doses were pooled across both intervals (about 4 or about 12 weeks). The CDR3 is made up of 12 amino acids. V was shortened by 6 bases and J by 8 bases, with 13 bases between the two germline ends. The germline V gene encodes CDR1 LNHDA and CDR2 SQIVND (reference sequence). The chain is built from TRBV19 and TRBJ1-1, with D perhaps TRBD1 (5 bases). Material: peripheral blood, obtained 28 days after the second AZD1222 dose. This clonotype was obtained from an adult who received the AZD1222 COVID-19 vaccine. Here the CDR3 reads CASSPGPLEAFF. Written as DNA, the CDR3 is TGTGCCAGTAGCCCGGGGCCTCTGGAAGCTTTCTTT. Full variable domain (rest looked up from reference TRBV19 and TRBJ1-1): DGGITQSPKYLFRKEGQNVTLSCEQNLNHDAMYWYRQDPGQGLRLIYYSQIVNDFQKGDIAEGYSVSREKKESFPLTVTSAQKNPTAFYLCASSPGPLEAFFGQGTRLTVV.